This T cell receptor (beta chain) stems from a study of CD39 and CD103 CD8 tumor-infiltrating T cells. At sample collection, these patients were off therapy. CD8 TILs were sorted as CD3+CD4-CD8+CD45RA-, split by CD39/CD103 into DN, SP, DP. Each sorted subset gave roughly 8,500 to 110,000 cells for genomic DNA. The method was immunoSEQ multiplex PCR; TCRdb's version includes in-frame clones alone and lacks a portion of them. The table includes 1,100 or so clones, over 60% detected once. As for this clone: The antigen remains unidentified.

Overall study results and limits: DP CD8 TILs appeared more oligoclonal than DN and SP CD8 TILs and blood memory CD8 T cells.

The sample was CD39- CD103- CD8+ T cells sorted from the tumor. Noted subset: CD103-CD39- double-negative CD45RA- CD8 T cells. This receptor was identified in a human donor with ovarian cancer.

The CDR3: CASSIGRNSGNTIYF. The CDR3 DNA sequence: TGTGCCAGCAGTATTGGACGGAACTCTGGAAACACCATATATTTT. This rearrangement joins TRBV6-1 to TRBJ1-3; D ambiguous. Germline lookup yields CDR1 MNHNS and CDR2 SASEGT. Trimming pared 5 bases from V and 0 bases from J, leaving 11 bases between. This CDR3 is 15 amino acids long.